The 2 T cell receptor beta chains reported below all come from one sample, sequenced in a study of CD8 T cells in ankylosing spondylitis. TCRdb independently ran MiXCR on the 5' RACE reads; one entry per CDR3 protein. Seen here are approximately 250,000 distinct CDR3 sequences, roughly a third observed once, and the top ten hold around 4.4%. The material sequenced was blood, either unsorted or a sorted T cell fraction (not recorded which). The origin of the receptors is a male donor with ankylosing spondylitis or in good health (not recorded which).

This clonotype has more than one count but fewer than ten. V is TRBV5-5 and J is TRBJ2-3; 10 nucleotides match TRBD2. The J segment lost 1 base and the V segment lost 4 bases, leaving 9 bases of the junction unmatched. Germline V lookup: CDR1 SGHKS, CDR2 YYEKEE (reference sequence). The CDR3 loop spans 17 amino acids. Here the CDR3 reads CASSNTPSGGGTDTQYF. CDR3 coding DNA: TGTGCCAGCAGCAACACTCCTAGCGGGGGCGGCACAGATACGCAGTATTTT. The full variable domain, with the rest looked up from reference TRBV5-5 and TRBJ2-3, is DAGVTQSPTHLIKTRGQQVTLRCSPISGHKSVSWYQQVLGQGPQFIFQYYEKEERGRGNFPDRFSARQFPNYSSELNVNALLLGDSALYLCASSNTPSGGGTDTQYFGPGTRLTVL.

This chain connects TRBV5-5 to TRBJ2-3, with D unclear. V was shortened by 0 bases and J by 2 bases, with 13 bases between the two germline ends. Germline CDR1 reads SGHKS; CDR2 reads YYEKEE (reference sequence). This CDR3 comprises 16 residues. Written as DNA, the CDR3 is TGTGCCAGCAGCTTGGCCGCCCGACAAACCACAGATACGCAGTATTTT. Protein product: CASSLAARQTTDTQYF.